This TCR gamma chain was retrieved from a study of human gamma delta and Vdelta1 T cells. TCRdb re-called the PCR reads with CATT. The table includes nearly 3,000 gamma-chain clones, 4% to 6.5% detected once. The CDR3 consists of 13 residues. V trimming: 5 bases; J trimming: 3 bases; junction bases outside the gene matches: 7. Germline V gives CDR1 GITISATS, CDR2 ISYDGTV (reference sequence). In this sample, this clone is large. The sample contains more than one DNA sequence encoding this CDR3. The sequencing input was naive CD27+ Vdelta1 gamma-delta T cells from blood. The rearrangement joins TRGV9 to TRGJ1 or TRGJ2. This receptor was taken from a human donor in good health. The CDR3 region is CALWGTSYYKKLF. The CDR3 coding sequence is TGTGCCTTGTGGGGGACCTCTTATTATAAGAAACTCTTT.